The clone carrying this T cell receptor (beta chain) was detected ten times or more. As yet, its antigen is unknown. These data originate in a study of regulatory T cells in long-lasting Graves disease. Study results and limitations: Persistent cases of Graves' showed reduced TCR diversity relative to newly diagnosed patients.

Trimming at V came to 4 bases and at J to 7 bases, leaving 6 bases not matched to a gene. There are 15 residues in the CDR3. Germline CDR1 is SGHAT and CDR2 is FQNNGV. Documented time point: persistent/refractory GD, antithyroid drugs over 5 years with positive TRAb. RNA isolated from PBMCs was used to make the TCR library. HTBI primers from iRepertoire and Arm-PCR of CDR3 regions yielded the TCR beta libraries. One entry per CDR3 protein, called by TCRdb with MiXCR from the multiplex PCR reads. The sample shows 300,000 to 400,000 distinct CDR3 sequences, roughly a fifth of them seen only once. This specimen consisted of peripheral blood mononuclear cells (PBMCs), obtained when the disease was refractory, from a patient treated with antithyroid drugs. The sequence came from a female donor with Graves disease. The genes are TRBV11-2 and TRBJ2-7; 14 bases are a match to TRBD2. This chain's CDR3 is CASSSGTSGGGEQYF. The CDR3 nucleotides read TGTGCCAGCAGCTCGGGGACTAGCGGGGGAGGAGAGCAGTACTTC.